Described below is a single T cell receptor beta chain sequence and its context. What it binds is not known. The germline V gene has CDR1 SGHRS and CDR2 YFSETQ. The CDR3 length is 14 residues. V was shortened by 1 base and J by 4 bases, with 11 bases between the two germline ends. The entry originates in a study of T cells after yellow fever vaccination. Study-level points and caveats: Post-booster repertoires contained most primary-vaccination clones again (around 96% CD4, over 70% CD8).

TCRdb itself ran the 5' RACE reads through MiXCR, one entry per CDR3 protein. The table shows 450,000 to 550,000 distinct CDR3 sequences, with 21% occurring only once. The genes are TRBV5-1 and TRBJ2-5; D not certain. This specimen consisted of PBMCs, obtained 20 to 25 days after the first yellow fever vaccination. This sequence originates from a young man who received the YFV17D yellow fever vaccine. The CDR3 reads CASSLHRVGETQYF. The CDR3 region has the DNA TGCGCCAGCAGCTTGCACCGGGTCGGAGAGACCCAGTACTTC. Using reference TRBV5-1 and TRBJ2-5 for the parts outside the CDR3, the full variable domain is KAGVTQTPRYLIKTRGQQVTLSCSPISGHRSVSWYQQTPGQGLQFLFEYFSETQRNKGNFPGRFSGRQFSNSRSEMNVSTLELGDSALYLCASSLHRVGETQYFGPGTRLLVL.